Here is one T cell receptor beta chain with its context. The sample originates from a study of blood T cell repertoires in COVID-19. As for the study in general: Sites in the United States, Italy and Spain provided acute and convalescent COVID-19 samples.

Original data processing: It was from reference gene primer amplification that nucleated cell counts were estimated. The data were produced by immunoSEQ multiplex PCR, yet TCRdb's version contains in-frame clones alone and is incomplete. From that table come the V and J calls and clone size; the DNA was used to work out D and trimming. The table has about 220,000 clones, just under 85% seen once. Per germline, CDR1 SGHRS and CDR2 YFSETQ. This CDR3 is 15 amino acids long. V dropped 0 bases and J dropped 0 bases, with 7 bases sitting between them. Ages ranged from about 18 to 89 years, with residence in 24 US areas. All recovered Cohort 3 donors got two negative PCRs, got clearance, or saw symptom resolution.

J is TRBJ2-1 and V is TRBV5-1, with unresolved D. Material for sequencing was PBMCs or T cells enriched from blood (not recorded which). The TCR was taken from a man aged 40-50 years who had recovered from COVID-19. The CDR3 sequence is CASSLGQASYNEQFF. As DNA, the CDR3 is TGCGCCAGCAGCTTGGGTCAGGCCTCCTACAATGAGCAGTTCTTC.